The clone carrying this T cell receptor beta chain was detected only once. Its matching antigen is unknown. The source of the sample is a study of a mutant IDH1 vaccine in newly diagnosed glioma. Looking at the study overall: Patients got radiotherapy, temozolomide, or both beforehand, and most got both. At week 47 came visit V13, while visit V12 had come at week 35.

Sample time point: week 35, safety follow-up. In the vaccine, a single dose held 300 ug of the mutant IDH1 20-mer peptide, along with topical imiquimod. General study results and limits: Pseudoprogression seemed unrelated to changes in top peripheral T cell clonotypes.

Sequenced by immunoSEQ multiplex PCR; TCRdb stores in-frame clones only, minus some. The data hold roughly 30,000 clones, with approximately 77% observed a single time. CDR1 and CDR2 from the germline V gene are SGHTA and FQGNSA. V was clipped by 3 bases and J by 6 bases, with 23 bases between them. This CDR3 spans 18 amino acids. This receptor was identified in a man in his thirties or forties with glioma. The V and J genes are TRBV7-2 and TRBJ1-4; possible D gene TRBD1, 5 bases. The sample consisted of PBMCs, taken from a glioma patient whose treatment included an IDH1 peptide vaccine. Here the CDR3 reads CASSFRGTVRQRDEKLFF. The DNA for the CDR3 is TGTGCCAGCAGCTTCCGCGGGACGGTGAGACAACGGGATGAAAAACTGTTTTTT.